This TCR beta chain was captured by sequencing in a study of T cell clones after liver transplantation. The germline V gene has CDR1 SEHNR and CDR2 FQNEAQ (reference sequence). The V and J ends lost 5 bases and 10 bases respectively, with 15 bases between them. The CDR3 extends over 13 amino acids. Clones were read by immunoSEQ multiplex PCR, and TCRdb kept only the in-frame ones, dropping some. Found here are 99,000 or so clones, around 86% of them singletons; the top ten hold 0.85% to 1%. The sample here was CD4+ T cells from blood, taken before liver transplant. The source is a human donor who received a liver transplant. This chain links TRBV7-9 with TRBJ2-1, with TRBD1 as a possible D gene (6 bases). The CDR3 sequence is CASSRGQTREQFF. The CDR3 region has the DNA TGTGCCAGCAGCCGCGGACAGACAAGAGAGCAGTTCTTC.